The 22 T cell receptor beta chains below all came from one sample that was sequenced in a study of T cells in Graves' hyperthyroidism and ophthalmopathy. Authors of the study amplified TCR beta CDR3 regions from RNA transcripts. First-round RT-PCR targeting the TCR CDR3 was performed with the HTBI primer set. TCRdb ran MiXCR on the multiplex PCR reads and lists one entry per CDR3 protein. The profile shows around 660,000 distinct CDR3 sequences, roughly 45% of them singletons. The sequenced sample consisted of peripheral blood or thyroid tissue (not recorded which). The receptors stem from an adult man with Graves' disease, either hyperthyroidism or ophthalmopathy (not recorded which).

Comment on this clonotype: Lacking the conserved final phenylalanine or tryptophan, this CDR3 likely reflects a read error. The DNA of the CDR3 is TGTGCCAGCATGGGTGTATCGCTATCCTACGAGCAGTACCTC. Its translation is CASMGVSLSYEQYL. This sequence joins TRBV2 and TRBJ2-7, with D uncertain. Trimming shortened V by 7 bases and J by 1 base, and 14 bases separated the two germline ends. Germline V gene data show CDR1 as SNHLY and CDR2 as FYNNEI. This CDR3 comprises 14 residues.

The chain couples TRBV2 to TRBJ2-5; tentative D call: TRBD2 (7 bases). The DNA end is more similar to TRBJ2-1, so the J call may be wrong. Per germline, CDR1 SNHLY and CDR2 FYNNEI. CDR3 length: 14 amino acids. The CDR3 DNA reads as TGTGCCAGCAGTTACGGGGGGCCGGGCACTGAGCAGTTCTTC. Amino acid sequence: CASSYGGPGTEQFF.

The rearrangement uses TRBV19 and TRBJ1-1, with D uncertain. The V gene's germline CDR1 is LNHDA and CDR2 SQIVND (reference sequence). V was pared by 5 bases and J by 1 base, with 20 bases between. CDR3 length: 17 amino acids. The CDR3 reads CASSPNAPGLWNTEAFF. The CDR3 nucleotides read TGTGCCAGTAGTCCAAACGCCCCCGGACTTTGGAACACTGAAGCTTTCTTT.

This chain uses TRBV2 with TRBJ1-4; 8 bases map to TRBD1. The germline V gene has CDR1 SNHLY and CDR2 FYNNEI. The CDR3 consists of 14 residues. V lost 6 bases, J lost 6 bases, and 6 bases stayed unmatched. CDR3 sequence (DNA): TGTGCCAGCAGCGGACAGGGAGTGGATGAAAAACTGTTTTTT. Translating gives CASSGQGVDEKLFF.

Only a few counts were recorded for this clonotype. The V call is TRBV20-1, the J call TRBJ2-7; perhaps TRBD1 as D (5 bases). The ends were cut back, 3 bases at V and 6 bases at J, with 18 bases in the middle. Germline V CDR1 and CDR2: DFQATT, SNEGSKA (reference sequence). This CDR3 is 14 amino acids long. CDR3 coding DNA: TGCAGTGCTAGGGATCAATCAAGACAGAGCGAGCAGTACTTC. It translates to CSARDQSRQSEQYF.

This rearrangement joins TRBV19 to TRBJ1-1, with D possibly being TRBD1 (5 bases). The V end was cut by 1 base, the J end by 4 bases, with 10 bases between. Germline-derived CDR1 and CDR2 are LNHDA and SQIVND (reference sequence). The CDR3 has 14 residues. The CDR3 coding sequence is TGTGCCAGTAGTATAGTGGTGGGACGCACTGAAGCTTTCTTT. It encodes CASSIVVGRTEAFF.

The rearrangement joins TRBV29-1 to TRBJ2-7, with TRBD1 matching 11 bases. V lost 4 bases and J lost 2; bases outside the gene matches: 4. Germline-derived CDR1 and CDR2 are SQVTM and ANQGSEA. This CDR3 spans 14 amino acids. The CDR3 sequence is CSVVSGQGAYEQYF. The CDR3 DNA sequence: TGCAGCGTTGTTTCGGGACAGGGGGCCTACGAGCAGTACTTC.

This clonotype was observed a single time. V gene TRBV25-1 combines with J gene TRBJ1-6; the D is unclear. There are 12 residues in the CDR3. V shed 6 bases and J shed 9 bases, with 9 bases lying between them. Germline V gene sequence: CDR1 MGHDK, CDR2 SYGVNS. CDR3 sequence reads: CASRPGVSPLHF. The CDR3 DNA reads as TGTGCCAGCAGGCCGGGAGTTTCACCCCTCCACTTT.

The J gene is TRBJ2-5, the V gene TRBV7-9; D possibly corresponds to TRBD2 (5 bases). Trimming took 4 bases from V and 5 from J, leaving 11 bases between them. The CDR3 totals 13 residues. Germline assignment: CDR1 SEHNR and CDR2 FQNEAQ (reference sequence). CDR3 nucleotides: TGTGCCAGCAGCTCCGACGGGGTGGAGACCCAGTACTTC. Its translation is CASSSDGVETQYF.

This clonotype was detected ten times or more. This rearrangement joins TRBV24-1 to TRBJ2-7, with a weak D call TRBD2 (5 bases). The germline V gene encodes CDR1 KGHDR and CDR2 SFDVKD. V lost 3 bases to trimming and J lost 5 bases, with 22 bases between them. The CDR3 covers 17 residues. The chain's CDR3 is CATSDALGFGEPNEQYF. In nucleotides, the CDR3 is TGTGCCACCAGTGATGCCCTGGGGTTCGGGGAGCCGAACGAGCAGTACTTC.

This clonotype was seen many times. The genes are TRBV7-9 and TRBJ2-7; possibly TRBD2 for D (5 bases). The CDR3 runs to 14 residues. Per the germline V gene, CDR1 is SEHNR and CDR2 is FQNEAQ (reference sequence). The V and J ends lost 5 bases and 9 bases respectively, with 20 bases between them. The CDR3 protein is CASSQEGTSFRQYF. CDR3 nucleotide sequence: TGTGCCAGCAGCCAAGAAGGAACTAGTTTCCGGCAGTACTTC.

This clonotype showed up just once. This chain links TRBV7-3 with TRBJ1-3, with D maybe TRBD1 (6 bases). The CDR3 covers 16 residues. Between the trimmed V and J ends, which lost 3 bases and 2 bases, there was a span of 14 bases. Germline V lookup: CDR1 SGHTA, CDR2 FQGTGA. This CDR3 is CASSFGPSGAGNTIYF. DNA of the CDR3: TGTGCCAGCAGCTTCGGACCTTCAGGGGCTGGAAACACCATATATTTT.

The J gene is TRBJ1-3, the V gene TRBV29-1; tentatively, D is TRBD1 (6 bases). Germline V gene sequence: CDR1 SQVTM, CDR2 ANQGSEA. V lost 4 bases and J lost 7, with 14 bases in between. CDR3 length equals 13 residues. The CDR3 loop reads CSVVRGLLNTIYF. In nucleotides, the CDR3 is TGCAGCGTTGTCAGGGGCCTCCTGAACACCATATATTTT.

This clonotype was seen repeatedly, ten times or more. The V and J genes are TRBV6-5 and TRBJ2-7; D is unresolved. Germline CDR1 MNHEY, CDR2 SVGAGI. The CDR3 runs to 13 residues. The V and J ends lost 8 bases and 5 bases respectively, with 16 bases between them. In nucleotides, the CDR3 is TGTGCCAGCCCGTTTCGCCCGATCCACGAGCAGTACTTC. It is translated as CASPFRPIHEQYF.

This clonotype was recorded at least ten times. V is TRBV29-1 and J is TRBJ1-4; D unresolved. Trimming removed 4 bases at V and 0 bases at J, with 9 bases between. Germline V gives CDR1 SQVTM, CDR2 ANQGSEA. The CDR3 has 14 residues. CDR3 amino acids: CSVVPGATNEKLFF. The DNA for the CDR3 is TGCAGCGTTGTCCCCGGCGCAACTAATGAAAAACTGTTTTTT.

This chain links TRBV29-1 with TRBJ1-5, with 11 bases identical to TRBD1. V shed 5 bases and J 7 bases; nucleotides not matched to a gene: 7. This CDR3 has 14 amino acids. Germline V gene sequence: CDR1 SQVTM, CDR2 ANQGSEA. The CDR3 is CSVRTGGAGQPQHF. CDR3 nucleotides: TGCAGCGTTCGGACAGGGGGCGCAGGGCAGCCCCAGCATTTT.

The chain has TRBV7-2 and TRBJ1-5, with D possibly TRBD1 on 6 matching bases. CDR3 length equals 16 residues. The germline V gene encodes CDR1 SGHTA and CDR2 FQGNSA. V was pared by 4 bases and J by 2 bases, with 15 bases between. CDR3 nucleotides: TGTGCCAGCAGCTCCACGGCCGGACAGCGCAATCAGCCCCAGCATTTT. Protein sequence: CASSSTAGQRNQPQHF.

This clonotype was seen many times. The CDR3 DNA reads as TGTGCCACCAGCAGGGGCTTGCCTAGGGGAAACACCATATATTTT. Its translation is CATSRGLPRGNTIYF. The chain uses TRBV15 and TRBJ1-3, with D uncertain. The CDR3 runs to 15 residues. Germline V gene data show CDR1 as LNHNV and CDR2 as YYDKDF (reference sequence). V was clipped by 3 bases and J by 4 bases, with 13 bases between them.

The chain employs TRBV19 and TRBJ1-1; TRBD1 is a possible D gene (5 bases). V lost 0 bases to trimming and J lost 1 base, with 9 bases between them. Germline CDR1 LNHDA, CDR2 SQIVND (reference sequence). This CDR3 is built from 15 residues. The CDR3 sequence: CASSIDQGPNTEAFF. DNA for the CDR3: TGTGCCAGTAGTATAGACCAGGGCCCGAACACTGAAGCTTTCTTT.

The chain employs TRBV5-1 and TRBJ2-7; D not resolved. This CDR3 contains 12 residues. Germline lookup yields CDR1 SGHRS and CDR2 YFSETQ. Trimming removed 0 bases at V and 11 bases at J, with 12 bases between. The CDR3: CASSLDQLTKYF. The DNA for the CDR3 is TGCGCCAGCAGCTTGGACCAACTAACCAAGTACTTC. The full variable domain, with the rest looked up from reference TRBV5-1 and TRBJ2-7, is KAGVTQTPRYLIKTRGQQVTLSCSPISGHRSVSWYQQTPGQGLQFLFEYFSETQRNKGNFPGRFSGRQFSNSRSEMNVSTLELGDSALYLCASSLDQLTKYFGPGTRLTVT.

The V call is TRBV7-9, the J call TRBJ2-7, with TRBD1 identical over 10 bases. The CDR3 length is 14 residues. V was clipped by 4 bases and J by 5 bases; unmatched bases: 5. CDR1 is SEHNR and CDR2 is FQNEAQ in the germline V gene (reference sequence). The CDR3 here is CASSSGTGADEQYF. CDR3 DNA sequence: TGTGCCAGCAGCTCCGGGACAGGGGCCGACGAGCAGTACTTC. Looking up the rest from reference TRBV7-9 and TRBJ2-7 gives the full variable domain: DTGVSQNPRHKITKRGQNVTFRCDPISEHNRLYWYRQTLGQGPEFLTYFQNEAQLEKSRLLSDRFSAERPKGSFSTLEIQRTEQGDSAMYLCASSSGTGADEQYFGPGTRLTVT.

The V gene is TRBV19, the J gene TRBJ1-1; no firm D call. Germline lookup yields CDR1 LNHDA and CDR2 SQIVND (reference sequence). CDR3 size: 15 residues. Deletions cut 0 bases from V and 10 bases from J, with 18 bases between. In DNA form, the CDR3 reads TGTGCCAGTAGTATAGATCTATTGCCGGGAAGTGGAGCTTTCTTT. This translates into CASSIDLLPGSGAFF.